The 28 T cell receptor beta chains below come from one sample, sequenced in a study of shared clonotypes between healthy human individuals. The protocol was immunoSEQ multiplex PCR, while the TCRdb copy is restricted to in-frame clones and leaves out a portion. The profile covers hundreds of thousands of clones, with 85% to 95% appearing a single time and over 0.09% taken by the ten largest. Only CD45RO-negative cells positively selected for CCR7 counted as naive CD8 cells, so terminally differentiated effector memory CD45RA+ cells were excluded. Source material: naive CD8+ T cells sorted from blood. The receptors derive from a woman between 25 and 40 years old in good health.

The chain recombines TRBV4-1 with TRBJ2-7, with 10 bases matching TRBD2. The CDR3 totals 14 residues. With 1 base clipped from V and 6 bases from J, the junction kept 3 bases outside the gene matches. Germline values: CDR1 MGHRA, CDR2 YSYEKL. The CDR3 DNA reads TGCGCCAGCAGCCAAGCCGTAGCGGGAGGCGAGCAGTACTTC. Translated, it gives CASSQAVAGGEQYF.

The J gene is TRBJ2-1, the V gene TRBV28; D might be TRBD2 (6 bases). The germline V gene encodes CDR1 MDHEN and CDR2 SYDVKM. Trimming left V 6 bases short and J 4 bases short, with 16 bases between. The CDR3 sequence is 15 residues long. The CDR3 DNA sequence: TGTGCCAGCAGGCGACTAGATGTCGCATACAATGAGCAGTTCTTC. It yields the protein CASRRLDVAYNEQFF. Together with reference TRBV28 and TRBJ2-1, the CDR3 gives the full variable domain: DVKVTQSSRYLVKRTGEKVFLECVQDMDHENMFWYRQDPGLGLRLIYFSYDVKMKEKGDIPEGYSVSREKKERFSLILESASTNQTSMYLCASRRLDVAYNEQFFGPGTRLTVL.

This clone has more than one count but fewer than ten. The chain carries TRBV30 and TRBJ1-2; D uncertain. CDR3 length: 13 amino acids. V was clipped by 2 bases and J by 6 bases, with 13 bases between them. The V gene's germline CDR1 is GTSNPN and CDR2 SVGIG (reference sequence). The CDR3 DNA reads TGTGCCTGGAGTTTCTCGACGGACGATGGCTACACCTTC. Its translation: CAWSFSTDDGYTF.

The chain employs TRBV5-1 and TRBJ2-7; D could derive from TRBD1 or TRBD2 (5 bases each). The germline V gene has CDR1 SGHRS and CDR2 YFSETQ. The ends were cut back, 6 bases at V and 4 bases at J, with 14 bases in the middle. The CDR3 sequence is 13 residues long. As DNA, the CDR3 is TGCGCCAGCAAGTACGGGGCGAGGTACGAGCAGTACTTC. This sequence encodes CASKYGARYEQYF.

The CDR3 region is CASSLEGLAGTDTQYF. The CDR3 DNA reads TGTGCCAGCAGCTTAGAAGGACTAGCGGGTACAGATACGCAGTATTTT. J is TRBJ2-3 and V is TRBV13; 11 bases are a match to TRBD2. The ends lost 1 base at V and 3 bases at J; junction bases unmatched: 3. The germline V gene encodes CDR1 PRHDT and CDR2 FYEKMQ (reference sequence). This CDR3 contains 16 residues.

Here the CDR3 DNA reads TGTGCCAGCAGTGAAAGGACTTCAGCTAACTATGGCTACACCTTC. It codes for CASSERTSANYGYTF. The chain combines TRBV2 with TRBJ1-2; D gene unclear. This CDR3 is 15 amino acids long. Trimming stripped 2 bases from V and 0 bases from J, with 10 bases between. Looked up from germline, CDR1 is SNHLY and CDR2 is FYNNEI.

This clone was detected only a few times. V usage is TRBV4-1 and J usage is TRBJ1-4, with D unclear. This CDR3 is 12 amino acids long. Per the germline V gene, CDR1 is MGHRA and CDR2 is YSYEKL. The V and J ends lost 3 bases and 10 bases respectively, with 9 bases between them. The CDR3 region has the DNA TGCGCCAGCAGCCAGATTCGGGCAAAACTGTTTTTT. Its translation: CASSQIRAKLFF.

This clone turned up a few times. This chain uses TRBV28 with TRBJ1-2, with TRBD1 as a possible D gene (5 bases). The CDR3 loop spans 13 amino acids. Trimming removed 7 bases at V and 7 bases at J, with 16 bases between. From germline, CDR1 is MDHEN and CDR2 SYDVKM. CDR3 sequence reads: CASTSEGRRGYTF. CDR3 nucleotide sequence: TGTGCCAGCACGTCCGAGGGGCGCCGTGGCTACACCTTC.

The CDR3 spells CASSPWLEMSPLHF. CDR3 in DNA: TGTGCCAGTAGCCCCTGGTTGGAAATGTCACCCCTCCACTTT. J is TRBJ1-6 and V is TRBV19; D unclear. CDR1 and CDR2 (germline): LNHDA, SQIVND (reference sequence). This CDR3 is built from 14 residues. Trimming pared 6 bases from V and 10 bases from J, leaving 16 bases between.

V is TRBV19 and J is TRBJ2-7, with D perhaps TRBD1 (6 bases). V was cut by 5 bases and J by 2 bases, with 13 bases left in between. This CDR3 region has 14 residues. Germline V gene data show CDR1 as LNHDA and CDR2 as SQIVND (reference sequence). The CDR3 nucleotides read TGTGCCAGTAGTGGTCAGGGGCTTACCTACGAGCAGTACTTC. This sequence encodes CASSGQGLTYEQYF.

The chain carries TRBV5-4 and TRBJ2-3; 8 bases map to TRBD1. CDR3 length: 12 amino acids. Per the germline V gene, CDR1 is SGHNT and CDR2 is YYREEE (reference sequence). The CDR3 DNA sequence: TGTGCTCTCGCAGGGGGCGGGGATACGCAGTATTTT. Its translation: CALAGGGDTQYF.

As concerns this clone: The junction and the germline gene differ at one end; a read error may be behind it. V usage is TRBV12-5 and J usage is TRBJ2-2; D tentatively reads TRBD1 or TRBD2 (5 bases each). Per the germline V gene, CDR1 is LGHNT and CDR2 is FRNRAP. CDR3 size: 13 residues. This CDR3 is CAHRGREHRGAVF. Here the CDR3 DNA reads TGTGCCCACCGGGGACGCGAACACCGGGGAGCTGTTTTT.

The V call is TRBV19, the J call TRBJ2-2; 11 bases fit TRBD1. CDR3 length: 17 residues. Germline V gene data show CDR1 as LNHDA and CDR2 as SQIVND (reference sequence). With V trimmed by 5 bases and J by 5 bases, 10 bases remained unmatched. The CDR3 sequence: CASSLMGGTGGTGELFF. For the CDR3, the DNA is TGTGCCAGTAGTTTAATGGGCGGGACAGGGGGAACCGGGGAGCTGTTTTTT.

The chain carries TRBV9 and TRBJ2-5, with a weak D call TRBD1 (6 bases). This CDR3 comprises 14 residues. The V gene's germline CDR1 is SGDLS and CDR2 YYNGEE. The V and J ends lost 2 bases and 11 bases respectively, with 19 bases between them. This CDR3 reads CASSVGGRADEQYF. CDR3 DNA: TGTGCCAGCAGCGTTGGGGGCCGAGCTGATGAGCAGTACTTC.

A word on this clone: The sample contains more than one DNA sequence encoding this CDR3. This rearrangement joins TRBV27 to TRBJ1-1, with D hard to call. This CDR3 has 13 residues. V gave up 5 bases and J gave up 1 base, with 8 bases separating them. Germline values: CDR1 MNHEY, CDR2 SMNVEV (reference sequence). CDR3 coding DNA: TGTGCCAGCAGTCAAACACCGAACACTGAAGCTTTCTTT. Residues: CASSQTPNTEAFF.

The chain carries TRBV29-1 and TRBJ2-7; TRBD1 matches at 7 bases. Germline-derived CDR1 and CDR2 are SQVTM and ANQGSEA. CDR3 length: 13 amino acids. The ends lost 5 bases at V and 0 bases at J; junction bases unmatched: 4. The CDR3 coding sequence is TGCAGCGTTCGGGACAGCAGCTCCTACGAGCAGTACTTC. Translated: CSVRDSSSYEQYF.

Only one count was recorded for this clone. V gene TRBV4-1 combines with J gene TRBJ2-1; D possibly corresponds to TRBD2 (6 bases). Germline V gene lookup returns CDR1 MGHRA and CDR2 YSYEKL. This CDR3 region has 17 residues. The V end was cut by 0 bases, the J end by 4 bases, with 16 bases between. Here the CDR3 DNA reads TGCGCCAGCAGCCAAGATACCGGGACTGGGCTATACAATGAGCAGTTCTTC. Protein sequence: CASSQDTGTGLYNEQFF.

The rearrangement uses TRBV21-1 and TRBJ2-7. TRBV21-1 is labeled a pseudogene. This CDR3 is built from 11 residues. The CDR3, as DNA: TGTGCCAACTCGAACACCTACGAGCAGTACTTC. Amino acids: CANSNTYEQYF.

V and J are TRBV6-1 and TRBJ2-1, with 8 nucleotides matching TRBD1. The germline V gene encodes CDR1 MNHNS and CDR2 SASEGT. The CDR3 has 14 residues. The J segment lost 5 bases and the V segment lost 4 bases, leaving 4 bases of the junction unmatched. CDR3 nucleotide sequence: TGTGCCAGCAGTGGGGACAGGTTGGACAATGAGCAGTTCTTC. Amino acid sequence: CASSGDRLDNEQFF.

The rearrangement uses TRBV27 and TRBJ2-7; possibly TRBD1 or TRBD2 for D (5 bases each). The CDR3 sequence is 15 residues long. Germline V gives CDR1 MNHEY, CDR2 SMNVEV (reference sequence). V lost 5 bases, J lost 7 bases, and 21 bases lay in between. For the CDR3, the DNA is TGTGCCAGCAGTCCCCGGGCAGGGATAGCGCAAGAGCAGTACTTC. Translated: CASSPRAGIAQEQYF.

This chain links TRBV27 with TRBJ1-1; possible D gene TRBD1, 6 bases. Germline assignment: CDR1 MNHEY and CDR2 SMNVEV (reference sequence). Deletions cut 3 bases from V and 6 bases from J, with 14 bases between. The CDR3 runs 14 residues. CDR3 in DNA: TGTGCCAGCAGTTTCGCGGGGGCGTCTTCTGAAGCTTTCTTT. This translates into CASSFAGASSEAFF.

This clone was seen just once. The rearrangement joins TRBV7-2 to TRBJ2-7, with a possible D match to TRBD1 (5 bases). With 5 bases removed from V and 3 bases from J, the gap between germline ends came to 17 bases. The CDR3 consists of 15 residues. The germline gives CDR1 SGHTA, CDR2 FQGNSA. The CDR3 loop is CASSPQGQGIYEQYF. In nucleotides, the CDR3 is TGTGCCAGCAGCCCCCAAGGGCAGGGAATCTACGAGCAGTACTTC.

V and J are TRBV27 and TRBJ1-1; TRBD1 is a possible D gene (5 bases). The CDR3 loop spans 16 amino acids. CDR1 and CDR2 (germline): MNHEY, SMNVEV (reference sequence). Trimming left V 6 bases short and J 3 bases short, with 20 bases between. CDR3 DNA: TGTGCCAGCAGCCAGGTAGGGACGGGTCTCGACACTGAAGCTTTCTTT. This encodes CASSQVGTGLDTEAFF.

CDR3 region: CASSLGISSGPPDEQYF. As DNA, the CDR3 is TGTGCCAGCAGTTTAGGAATCAGTTCGGGGCCCCCAGACGAGCAGTACTTC. The genes are TRBV28 and TRBJ2-7; tentatively, D is TRBD1 or TRBD2 (5 bases each). The V and J ends lost 2 bases and 5 bases respectively, with 22 bases between them. This CDR3 has 17 residues. Germline assignment: CDR1 MDHEN and CDR2 SYDVKM.

The chain couples TRBV7-6 to TRBJ2-1; maybe TRBD1 (6 bases). The CDR3 has 13 amino acids. The germline V and J ends were trimmed by 5 bases and 5 bases, with 10 bases remaining between them. The V gene's germline CDR1 is SGHVS and CDR2 FNYEAQ. The CDR3 DNA sequence: TGTGCCAGCAGCCCGGACAGAAACAATGAGCAGTTCTTC. Its protein product is CASSPDRNNEQFF.

The V and J genes are TRBV27 and TRBJ2-7; 9 bases fit TRBD1. V was pared by 4 bases and J by 6 bases, with 7 bases of the junction left unmatched. This CDR3 contains 14 residues. CDR1 is MNHEY, CDR2 SMNVEV, per germline (reference sequence). The DNA for the CDR3 is TGTGCCAGCAGTTCCGGGACAGGGATCGGCGAGCAGTACTTC. It encodes CASSSGTGIGEQYF.

Concerning this clone: Other DNA variants within this sample encode the same CDR3. The chain joins TRBV28 to TRBJ2-7, with 10 bases matching TRBD2. There are 13 residues in the CDR3. V was pared by 5 bases and J by 4 bases, with 2 bases of the junction left unmatched. Germline-derived CDR1 and CDR2 are MDHEN and SYDVKM. This CDR3 is CASSPSGSYEQYF. The CDR3 nucleotides read TGTGCCAGCAGTCCTAGCGGGAGTTACGAGCAGTACTTC.

J is TRBJ2-7 and V is TRBV19, with TRBD2 matching over 11 bases. This CDR3 contains 15 residues. The trim removed 4 bases at V and 2 bases at J, leaving 4 bases unmatched. Germline V gene lookup returns CDR1 LNHDA and CDR2 SQIVND (reference sequence). The CDR3, as DNA: TGTGCCAGTAGTAAGGGACTAGCGGACACCTACGAGCAGTACTTC. Protein: CASSKGLADTYEQYF. Full variable domain (missing parts from reference TRBV19 and TRBJ2-7): DGGITQSPKYLFRKEGQNVTLSCEQNLNHDAMYWYRQDPGQGLRLIYYSQIVNDFQKGDIAEGYSVSREKKESFPLTVTSAQKNPTAFYLCASSKGLADTYEQYFGPGTRLTVT.